The TCR beta chain described here comes from a study of T cell changes during pregnancy in multiple sclerosis. The table came from immunoSEQ multiplex PCR; TCRdb's copy has only in-frame clones and leaves some out. This sample has roughly 100,000 clones, with 91% found just once. J lost 6 bases, V lost 3 bases, and 3 bases had no gene match. The CDR3 loop spans 13 amino acids. The germline gives CDR1 GTSNPN, CDR2 SVGIG (reference sequence). The chain combines TRBV30 with TRBJ2-2; 8 bases agree with TRBD1. The sequencing here drew on peripheral blood, taken after pregnancy. The receptor was derived from a female donor in good health, enrolled as a control in a pregnancy study. The CDR3 DNA reads TGTGCCTGGAGGACAGGGGTGGCCGGGGAGCTGTTTTTT. Its translation is CAWRTGVAGELFF.